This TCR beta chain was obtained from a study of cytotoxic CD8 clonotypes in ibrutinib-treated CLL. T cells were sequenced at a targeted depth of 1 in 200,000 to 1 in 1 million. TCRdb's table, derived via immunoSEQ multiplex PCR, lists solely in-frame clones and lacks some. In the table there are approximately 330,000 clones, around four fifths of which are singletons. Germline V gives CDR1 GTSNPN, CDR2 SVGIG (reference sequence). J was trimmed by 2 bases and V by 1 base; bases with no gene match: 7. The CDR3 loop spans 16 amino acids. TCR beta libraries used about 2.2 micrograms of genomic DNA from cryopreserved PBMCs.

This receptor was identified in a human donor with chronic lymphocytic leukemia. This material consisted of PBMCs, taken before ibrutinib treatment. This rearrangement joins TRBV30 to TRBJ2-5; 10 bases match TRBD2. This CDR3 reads CAWSGLAGPYQETQYF. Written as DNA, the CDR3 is TGTGCCTGGAGTGGACTAGCGGGCCCCTATCAAGAGACCCAGTACTTC.